This TCR beta chain was retrieved from a study of blood T cell repertoires in COVID-19. Study at large: The United States, Italy and Spain provided the acute and convalescent COVID-19 samples.

Original methodology: Amplified reference gene primers provided the basis for estimating nucleated cell counts. Only in-frame clones appear in the TCRdb table, and some are missing; sequencing was by immunoSEQ multiplex PCR. That table supplies the V and J calls and clone size; D and trimming were determined from the DNA. The table shows around 130,000 clones, with 85% to 90% occurring only once. V was clipped by 4 bases and J by 5 bases; unmatched bases: 13. This CDR3 has 16 amino acids. The germline gives CDR1 SGDLS, CDR2 YYNGEE. Sequencing used peripheral blood. V and J are TRBV9 and TRBJ2-5; 8 positions match TRBD2. The sequence derives from a woman aged 50 to 60 with acute or convalescent COVID-19. The CDR3: CASSPNGGGRRETQYF. As DNA, the CDR3 is TGTGCCAGCAGCCCGAATGGTGGCGGGAGGAGGGAGACCCAGTACTTC.